This entry lists 6 T cell receptor beta chains sequenced from one sample in a study of blood T cell repertoires in COVID-19. TCRdb's table, derived via immunoSEQ multiplex PCR, lists solely in-frame clones and lacks some. The data show about 180,000 clones, 80% to 90% seen once. Sequencing was done on a sample of peripheral blood. The receptors derive from a human donor with active or convalescent COVID-19. The donor label of this sample is uncertain.

A remark on this clone: One end of the junction does not line up with germline, which may come from a read error. The CDR3 spells CASGYVAGTEAFF. CDR3 in DNA: TGTGCCAGCGGTTACGTTGCGGGCACTGAAGCTTTCTTT. J is TRBJ1-1 and V is TRBV6-5, with D unresolved. Per the germline V gene, CDR1 is MNHEY and CDR2 is SVGAGI. The CDR3 has 13 residues.

The CDR3 nucleotides read TGTGCCAGCTCACCTCTGGGACAGGGAAAACAGCCCCAGCATTTT. This sequence encodes CASSPLGQGKQPQHF. This chain connects TRBV18 to TRBJ1-5, with 9 bases that match TRBD1. CDR1 is KGHSH and CDR2 is LQKENI in the germline V gene. With 3 bases clipped from V and 7 bases from J, the junction kept 7 bases outside the gene matches. The CDR3 spans 15 residues. Full variable domain (rest looked up from reference TRBV18 and TRBJ1-5): NAGVMQNPRHLVRRRGQEARLRCSPMKGHSHVYWYRQLPEEGLKFMVYLQKENIIDESGMPKERFSAEFPKEGPSILRIQQVVRGDSAAYFCASSPLGQGKQPQHFGDGTRLSIL.

The CDR3 bases are TGTGCCAGCATTTTGCGGACTAGCGGCTTCACAGATACGCAGTATTTT. Translation: CASILRTSGFTDTQYF. The V gene is TRBV2, the J gene TRBJ2-3, with 10 nucleotides matching TRBD2. The germline V gene has CDR1 SNHLY and CDR2 FYNNEI. The CDR3 extends over 16 amino acids. Trimming removed 7 bases from V and 2 bases from J; junction bases left unmatched: 9.

The chain has TRBV6-5 and TRBJ2-1; D is perhaps TRBD2 (6 bases). Germline lookup yields CDR1 MNHEY and CDR2 SVGAGI. The CDR3 contains 15 residues. With 6 bases removed from V and 2 bases from J, the gap between germline ends came to 14 bases. The CDR3 region has the DNA TGTGCCAGCAGGGAGGGCAGGGTTCCCTACAATGAGCAGTTCTTC. Its translation is CASREGRVPYNEQFF.

The chain employs TRBV7-9 and TRBJ1-2; D is uncertain. The CDR3 is made up of 14 amino acids. Trimming took off 5 bases at V and 4 bases at J, with 14 bases between the two ends. Germline CDR1 reads SEHNR; CDR2 reads FQNEAQ (reference sequence). This CDR3 reads CASSPAQVPYGYTF. The CDR3 DNA sequence: TGTGCCAGCAGCCCGGCGCAGGTCCCCTATGGCTACACCTTC.

The J gene is TRBJ1-5, the V gene TRBV23-1, with 7 bases matching TRBD1. TRBV23-1 is assigned to the ORF class and has an uncertain function. This CDR3 has 18 residues. Trimming removed 7 bases from V and 1 base from J; junction bases left unmatched: 16. In DNA form, the CDR3 reads TGCGCCAGCACCTTTTACGATACCGAGGACAGGAGCAATCAGCCCCAGCATTTT. Amino acid sequence: CASTFYDTEDRSNQPQHF.